This T cell receptor beta chain was captured in a study of T-cell memory formation after mild COVID-19. Study details: Largely donor-specific sequence clusters came from two donors. Overall study results and limits: Later expanders leaned CD4+, whereas clones that contracted between day 15 and 85 were balanced CD4/CD8.

Between the trimmed V and J ends, which lost 6 bases and 8 bases, there was a span of 19 bases. The CDR3 spans 14 residues. About this clonotype itself: Its antigen is undetermined.

Barcoded TCR alpha and TCR beta cDNA libraries with UMIs came from 5'RACE using constant-segment primers. TCRdb processed the 5' RACE reads anew with MiXCR; each CDR3 protein has one entry. The table shows 350,000 to 450,000 distinct CDR3 sequences, with under 30% occurring only once. This TCR was sampled from an adult woman who had mild COVID-19 (a few samples of this study predate the infection). Cell type and time point are not known. Sequencing was done on a sample of PBMCs or a T cell subset sorted from them (not recorded which). The rearrangement uses TRBV12-3 or TRBV12-4 and TRBJ1-2, with D perhaps TRBD1 (6 bases). DNA for the CDR3: TGTGCCAGCAGCATACACCGGGACACAGGGGGCTACACCTTC. Translation: CASSIHRDTGGYTF.